In this sample, the clone carrying this TCR beta chain turned up a few times. The sample is drawn from a study of Graves' ophthalmopathy and Graves' hyperthyroidism. Trimming shortened V by 4 bases and J by 4 bases, and 14 bases separated the two germline ends. CDR3 length: 14 residues. Germline CDR1 MNHNS, CDR2 SASEGT. Researchers took RNA transcripts and amplified TCR beta CDR3 regions from them. HTBI primers were employed in first-round RT-PCR, then a second-round multiplex PCR followed. Via MiXCR, TCRdb re-called the multiplex PCR reads, giving one row per CDR3 protein. The repertoire holds approximately 640,000 distinct CDR3 sequences, under 50% seen once, with more than 3% in the top ten.

Source material: peripheral blood. This TCR came from an adult man with Graves' ophthalmopathy. V is TRBV6-1 and J is TRBJ2-7, with D perhaps matching TRBD1 (6 bases). The CDR3, as DNA: TGTGCCAGCAGTGTTGCAGGGGTGATGTACGAGCAGTACTTC. It codes for CASSVAGVMYEQYF.